This T cell receptor (beta chain) was found in a study of beta chain features in type 1 diabetes (dated by TCRdb to between 2018 and 2020). Background for the entire study: Patients and healthy donors did not differ in mean age, gender distribution, total cell number or subset yield. A total of around 110,000,000 sorted cells were examined across all samples, and RNA yield correlated strongly with the number of cells per subset. In the study, TCRB repertoires of sorted circulating CD4+ T cell subsets from recently diagnosed type 1 diabetes patients were compared with those of matched healthy donors. Regulatory and stem cell-like memory subsets were obtained from only 8 patients and about 8 healthy donors, while naive and central memory subsets were obtained from all 30 or so donors. What the research found in general, with its limitations: PCR may preferentially amplify shorter templates, but because patient and control samples were amplified and corrected together, any resulting skew would affect both groups equally. Naive, central memory and regulatory TCRB repertoires appeared to be more similar among patients than among healthy donors. At VDJ recombination sites, type 1 diabetes patients had fewer insertions and more deleted nucleotides, which implies abnormalities in thymic rearrangement. HLA sub-analyses involved small numbers of individuals, so any influence of HLA type on TCRB rearrangement remained unresolved. Sequencing cDNA rather than genomic DNA could over-represent highly expressing activated cells, although activation and CD3 levels did not differ between groups. Type 1 diabetes patients showed a moderate but significant shortening of TCRB CDR3 length in all four CD4+ subsets.

V loses 1 base at its end and J loses 4 bases; junction bases beyond the gene matches: 3. CDR1 SGDLS and CDR2 YYNGEE were looked up in the germline V gene. Reading from cysteine to phenylalanine, the CDR3 counts 17 amino acids. This entry keeps only the CDR3 DNA: 51 bases, framed from base 1. A single peripheral blood draw of 90 to 150 mL on average was collected from each donor into heparinised tubes. Naive, central memory, regulatory and stem cell-like memory CD4+ T cells were sorted on a BD FACSAria II using a panel including CD45RO, CCR7, CD25, CD127, CD95 and CD27. Every sorted population had a purity above 98%. PBMCs were isolated immediately by Lymphoprep density gradient centrifugation and stained directly without culture. So that batch effects would be minimized, each experiment stained and sorted samples in pairs, pairing one healthy donor with one patient. The entire amount of isolated RNA was reverse transcribed using the High Capacity cDNA Reverse Transcription Kit, so the sequenced TCRB transcripts were expressed ones. Deep immunoSEQ sequencing was applied to naive, central memory and regulatory T cell samples, giving an average of about 3.6 million total reads per sample. Sorted cells were lysed in RLT buffer and RNA was extracted with DNase-treated RNeasy Micro or Mini kits, depending on cell number. Each cell subset was processed on its own to prevent cross-contamination, while patient and healthy donor samples were processed together. TCRB sequences were amplified from cDNA with the immunoSEQ multiplex PCR, producing 87-bp fragments spanning the CDR3 region. Amplicons were sequenced on the Illumina HiSeq platform. Per the original workflow: Synthetic template baselines were used to correct PCR bias computationally, reads within Hamming distance 2 were collapsed together, and singletons that could not be merged were discarded. Reads were aligned against IMGT so that V, D and J genes, CDR3 length and insertions or deletions at six rearrangement sites could be assigned. Within each subset, clonotype counts were normalized to the number of sorted cells before true diversity and Gini coefficients were calculated with the tcR R package. The overlap coefficient, calculated on TCRB nucleotide sequences, was used to quantify repertoire sharing. Out-of-frame TCRB sequences from naive cells were analyzed to stand in for the pre-selection repertoire. This is the immuneACCESS table as TCRdb keeps it, with only in-frame sequences that have V and J called. A part of the clones is gone; compared with another copy, unresolved V genes explain less than half, and the rest is unexplained. That table furnishes V, J and clone size, whereas the DNA furnished D and trimming. The table for this sample lists 300,000 to 350,000 clones; about 14% of them were counted only once. The ten largest clonotypes hold roughly 0.015% of the sample.

Worth noting for this clone: It has no known antigen specificity. Per-nucleotide qualities are absent, and no much larger clonotype sits a single base away.

The receptor chain draws on TRBV9 and TRBJ2-2; a stretch of 14 junction bases matches TRBD2. The clonotype comes from a woman aged 18-30 years with type 1 diabetes. Material: naive CD4+ T cells from blood. The label giving this sample's cell subset or site can be read as: true naive CD4+ T cells. Here the CDR3 is given as CASSVLGLAGVTGELFF. The nucleotides read TGTGCCAGCAGCGTACTGGGACTAGCGGGAGTCACCGGGGAGCTGTTTTTT.